Presented here are 15 T cell receptor beta chains from one specimen sequenced in a study of T cell changes during pregnancy in multiple sclerosis. Using immunoSEQ multiplex PCR, the repertoire was profiled, and TCRdb retains in-frame clones only, with some absent. The sample records over 90,000 clones, over 75% being singletons. The starting material was peripheral blood, obtained in the second trimester of pregnancy. The source of these receptors is a female donor in good health, enrolled as a control in a pregnancy study.

The chain has TRBV5-1 and TRBJ1-5; 11 bases match TRBD1. The germline gives CDR1 SGHRS, CDR2 YFSETQ. The length of the CDR3 is 14 residues. The J segment lost 5 bases and the V segment lost 4 bases, leaving 2 bases of the junction unmatched. The CDR3, as DNA: TGCGCCAGCAGCCAGGGACAGGGGGATCAGCCCCAGCATTTT. This gives the protein CASSQGQGDQPQHF.

The rearrangement joins TRBV27 to TRBJ2-3; 8 bases map to TRBD1. The CDR3 consists of 14 residues. Trimming took 7 bases from V and 2 from J; bases not matched to a gene: 5. Looked up from germline, CDR1 is MNHEY and CDR2 is SMNVEV (reference sequence). The CDR3 spells CASKRTGNTDTQYF. CDR3 bases: TGTGCCAGCAAACGGACAGGGAACACAGATACGCAGTATTTT.

This chain joins TRBV4-3 and TRBJ2-5; 11 bases line up with TRBD2. This CDR3 region has 15 residues. CDR1 and CDR2 from the germline V gene are LGHNA and YSLEER. Losses at the gene ends were 4 bases for V and 5 bases for J; bases not matched to a gene: 6. The CDR3 is CASSPSSSGRETQYF. In DNA, the CDR3 is TGCGCCAGCAGCCCATCATCTAGCGGGAGGGAGACCCAGTACTTC.

The chain uses TRBV23-1 and TRBJ1-2, with 10 bases lining up with TRBD1. TRBV23-1 is filed as an ORF, its function uncertain. The CDR3 has 15 amino acids. V trimming: 0 bases; J trimming: 6 bases; junction bases outside the gene matches: 4. The CDR3 region has the DNA TGCGCCAGCAGTCAATCCCGGACAGGGGGAGATGGCTACACCTTC. It translates to CASSQSRTGGDGYTF.

V gene TRBV7-2 combines with J gene TRBJ2-1; 10 nucleotides agree with TRBD1. The CDR3 covers 15 residues. Trimming at V came to 6 bases and at J to 8 bases, leaving 10 bases not matched to a gene. Germline CDR1 and CDR2: SGHTA and FQGNSA. The CDR3: CASSDRGQGYDEQFF. The CDR3 DNA follows: TGTGCCAGCAGTGACCGGGGACAGGGGTACGATGAGCAGTTCTTC.

V is TRBV5-1 and J is TRBJ2-2; D may be TRBD2 (7 bases). The CDR3 spans 15 residues. Germline CDR1 SGHRS, CDR2 YFSETQ. The germline V and J ends were trimmed by 2 bases and 4 bases, with 12 bases remaining between them. This CDR3 is CASSLLGGATGELFF. CDR3 nucleotides: TGCGCCAGCAGCTTATTAGGGGGGGCCACCGGGGAGCTGTTTTTT.

The count of this clone is one. A read error may produce the germline difference seen at one junction end. The chain carries TRBV7-2 and TRBJ2-1; 7 nucleotides align to TRBD1. CDR1 and CDR2 from the germline V gene are SGHTA and FQGNSA. This CDR3 has 14 amino acids. The CDR3 nucleotides read TGTGCCAGCAGCTTTCGGAGAGACAGGGTAGTTGCGCTCTTC. Amino acids: CASSFRRDRVVALF.

The genes are TRBV19 and TRBJ2-7, with 8 bases aligning to TRBD1. Unmatched junction bases numbered 4, after V lost 1 base and J lost 5 bases. Germline-derived CDR1 and CDR2 are LNHDA and SQIVND (reference sequence). There are 14 residues in the CDR3. For the CDR3, the DNA is TGTGCCAGTAGTATAGCCCAGGGGGCCCACGAGCAGTACTTC. Translated, it gives CASSIAQGAHEQYF.

V gene TRBV5-1 combines with J gene TRBJ2-7, with TRBD2 matching over 13 bases. J lost 1 base, V lost 4 bases, and 2 bases had no gene match. Germline V gene sequence: CDR1 SGHRS, CDR2 YFSETQ. The CDR3 has 15 amino acids. The CDR3 is CASSTGLAGSYEQYF. Written as DNA, the CDR3 is TGCGCCAGCAGCACGGGACTAGCGGGGTCCTACGAGCAGTACTTC.

The rearrangement uses TRBV19 and TRBJ2-1; a weak D match, TRBD2 (6 bases). V lost 3 bases, J lost 4 bases, and 16 bases lay in between. Germline V gene sequence: CDR1 LNHDA, CDR2 SQIVND (reference sequence). There are 16 residues in the CDR3. The CDR3 DNA reads TGTGCCAGTAGTATTCTGGGGGGACCCCTATACAATGAGCAGTTCTTC. Residues: CASSILGGPLYNEQFF.

This chain joins TRBV13 and TRBJ1-1, with D maybe TRBD1 (5 bases). This CDR3 spans 16 amino acids. Trimming took 0 bases from V and 0 from J, leaving 11 bases between them. The germline V gene encodes CDR1 PRHDT and CDR2 FYEKMQ (reference sequence). Here the CDR3 reads CASSLGGAWVNTEAFF. The CDR3 DNA is TGTGCCAGCAGCTTAGGAGGGGCCTGGGTGAACACTGAAGCTTTCTTT.

The chain joins TRBV4-3 to TRBJ2-1; TRBD2 agrees at 12 bases. The CDR3 loop spans 16 amino acids. Germline CDR1 reads LGHNA; CDR2 reads YSLEER. The ends lost 0 bases at V and 6 bases at J; junction bases unmatched: 3. The CDR3 spells CASSQDPSGRGNEQFF. The CDR3 DNA is TGCGCCAGCAGCCAAGATCCTAGCGGGAGGGGCAATGAGCAGTTCTTC.

This clone was detected only once. In DNA, the CDR3 is TGTGCCAGCAGCTTAGCGGGAGCCAATGAGCAGTTCTTC. This gives the protein CASSLAGANEQFF. The chain couples TRBV7-9 to TRBJ2-1; the D gene is possibly TRBD2 (5 bases). Germline CDR1 reads SEHNR; CDR2 reads FQNEAQ (reference sequence). Trimming removed 0 bases from V and 6 bases from J, with 6 bases in between. This CDR3 has 13 residues. Together with reference TRBV7-9 and TRBJ2-1, the CDR3 gives the full variable domain: DTGVSQNPRHKITKRGQNVTFRCDPISEHNRLYWYRQTLGQGPEFLTYFQNEAQLEKSRLLSDRFSAERPKGSFSTLEIQRTEQGDSAMYLCASSLAGANEQFFGPGTRLTVL.

The chain combines TRBV27 with TRBJ1-1; 8 nucleotides agree with TRBD1. The CDR3 covers 15 residues. The V segment lost 8 bases and the J segment 3 bases; nucleotides outside the gene matches: 11. Germline values: CDR1 MNHEY, CDR2 SMNVEV (reference sequence). CDR3 protein: CASHRITTGDTEAFF. For the CDR3, the DNA is TGTGCCAGCCACAGAATTACGACAGGGGACACTGAAGCTTTCTTT.

The V and J genes are TRBV19 and TRBJ2-3, with TRBD2 identical over 15 bases. The CDR3 covers 15 residues. Germline loops: CDR1 LNHDA, CDR2 SQIVND (reference sequence). V was clipped by 9 bases and J by 2 bases; unmatched bases: 3. The CDR3 DNA is TGTGCCAGCGGGACTAGCGGGGGGCACACAGATACGCAGTATTTT. Translated: CASGTSGGHTDTQYF.